Listed here are 18 T cell receptor beta chains from one sample, sequenced in a study of T-cell memory formation after mild COVID-19. TCRdb re-called the 5' RACE reads through MiXCR, storing one row per CDR3 protein. The repertoire has over 350,000 distinct CDR3 sequences, approximately 24% of them found once; the top ten carry around 8.7%. The sequenced material came from PBMCs or a T cell subset sorted from them (not recorded which). The receptors were sampled from an adult woman who had mild COVID-19 (a few samples of this study predate the infection). Cell type and time point are not known.

This rearrangement joins TRBV24-1 to TRBJ1-1; TRBD1 might be the D (5 bases). The V and J ends lost 3 bases and 4 bases respectively, with 20 bases between them. Germline values: CDR1 KGHDR, CDR2 SFDVKD. This CDR3 region has 17 residues. The CDR3 is CATSDHRAGRGGTEAFF. CDR3 in DNA: TGTGCCACCAGTGATCACCGGGCAGGACGGGGCGGCACTGAAGCTTTCTTT.

This chain connects TRBV7-9 to TRBJ2-1, with TRBD2 matching 10 bases. CDR1 is SEHNR and CDR2 is FQNEAQ in the germline V gene (reference sequence). V shed 4 bases and J 10 bases; nucleotides not matched to a gene: 19. The CDR3 contains 18 residues. CDR3 loop: CASSSSGGGRYVLNEQFF. As DNA, the CDR3 is TGTGCCAGCAGCTCTAGCGGGGGCGGGAGGTACGTGTTAAACGAGCAGTTCTTC.

This clonotype was detected a few times. This sequence joins TRBV7-9 and TRBJ1-1; 7 bases map to TRBD1. The length of the CDR3 is 16 residues. With V trimmed by 4 bases and J by 1 base, 9 bases remained unmatched. Germline assignment: CDR1 SEHNR and CDR2 FQNEAQ (reference sequence). The CDR3: CASSSRGTGENTEAFF. CDR3 in DNA: TGTGCCAGCAGCTCTAGAGGAACAGGGGAGAACACTGAAGCTTTCTTT.

The J gene is TRBJ2-7, the V gene TRBV24-1; the match to TRBD1 covers 9 bases. V gave up 5 bases and J gave up 4 bases; unmatched junction bases: 8. Germline V gene lookup returns CDR1 KGHDR and CDR2 SFDVKD. This CDR3 is built from 15 residues. The CDR3 region is CATSGARGTGYEQYF. The DNA of the CDR3 is TGTGCCACCAGTGGAGCTAGAGGGACAGGGTACGAGCAGTACTTC.

This clonotype was seen a few times. The chain links TRBV5-1 to TRBJ2-3, with a weak D call TRBD2 (5 bases). CDR3 length equals 14 residues. Per germline, CDR1 SGHRS and CDR2 YFSETQ. V was pared by 1 base and J by 1 base, with 7 bases between. CDR3: CASSLIGGTDTQYF. The CDR3 DNA follows: TGCGCCAGCAGCTTGATCGGGGGCACAGATACGCAGTATTTT.

The chain recombines TRBV24-1 with TRBJ1-1; D might be TRBD1 (5 bases). This CDR3 is built from 12 residues. Looked up from germline, CDR1 is KGHDR and CDR2 is SFDVKD. Between the trimmed V and J ends, which lost 7 bases and 7 bases, there was a span of 12 bases. The CDR3 loop is CATRSPGGEAFF. CDR3 DNA: TGTGCCACCAGAAGTCCGGGGGGTGAAGCTTTCTTT.

The rearrangement joins TRBV7-9 to TRBJ1-2; 8 nucleotides line up with TRBD1. V shed 0 bases and J 7 bases; nucleotides not matched to a gene: 7. The CDR3 is made up of 15 amino acids. Germline V gene lookup returns CDR1 SEHNR and CDR2 FQNEAQ (reference sequence). The CDR3 DNA sequence: TGTGCCAGCAGCTTAGCGGTGCCAGGGGGCAGTGGCTACACCTTC. It codes for CASSLAVPGGSGYTF.

This clonotype was found a few times. CDR3 sequence: CASSLGQRMTEAFF. In DNA, the CDR3 is TGTGCCAGCAGCTTGGGGCAGCGGATGACTGAAGCTTTCTTT. V usage is TRBV5-4 and J usage is TRBJ1-1; D is unresolved. This CDR3 has 14 amino acids. CDR1 is SGHNT and CDR2 is YYREEE in the germline V gene (reference sequence). V was clipped by 0 bases and J by 5 bases, with 11 bases between them.

This clonotype was detected a few times. V usage is TRBV9 and J usage is TRBJ2-7; 10 nucleotides align to TRBD1. Germline V CDR1 and CDR2: SGDLS, YYNGEE. J was trimmed by 5 bases and V by 4 bases; bases with no gene match: 9. The CDR3 sequence is 15 residues long. CDR3 bases: TGTGCCAGCAGCTCGGCTGGGACAGGGGTCGACGAGCAGTACTTC. This encodes CASSSAGTGVDEQYF.

A few counts support this clonotype. J is TRBJ2-3 and V is TRBV6-5, with D uncertain. This CDR3 comprises 12 residues. The V gene lost 11 bases and the J gene lost 3 bases, with 12 bases spanning the gap. CDR1 and CDR2 (germline): MNHEY, SVGAGI. The CDR3 sequence is CASLGSTDTQYF. The CDR3, as DNA: TGTGCCTCCCTAGGTTCGACAGATACGCAGTATTTT.

The chain uses TRBV27 and TRBJ1-1, with D uncertain. Trimming took off 6 bases at V and 6 bases at J, with 14 bases between the two ends. Germline CDR1 and CDR2: MNHEY and SMNVEV (reference sequence). The CDR3 spans 13 residues. The CDR3: CASRTTSWAEAFF. For the CDR3, the DNA is TGTGCCAGCAGGACAACTAGTTGGGCTGAAGCTTTCTTT.

This chain uses TRBV6-5 with TRBJ2-5; TRBD2 might be the D (6 bases). This CDR3 comprises 13 residues. Trimming shortened V by 2 bases and J by 7 bases, and 11 bases separated the two germline ends. Germline loops: CDR1 MNHEY, CDR2 SVGAGI. CDR3 sequence: CASSYGLTGTQYF. Written as DNA, the CDR3 is TGTGCCAGCAGTTACGGACTAACTGGGACCCAGTACTTC.

The chain recombines TRBV24-1 with TRBJ1-2; D not certain. Trimming removed 4 bases from V and 11 bases from J, with 13 bases in between. The CDR3 is made up of 12 amino acids. From germline, CDR1 is KGHDR and CDR2 SFDVKD. CDR3 nucleotides: TGTGCCACCAGTGACTCCGTCCGGGTGTACACCTTC. Its translation is CATSDSVRVYTF.

This clonotype has more than one count but fewer than ten. This sequence joins TRBV7-6 and TRBJ2-7; 10 bases agree with TRBD1. CDR3 length: 12 amino acids. Germline values: CDR1 SGHVS, CDR2 FNYEAQ. V was pared by 8 bases and J by 4 bases, with 2 bases of the junction left unmatched. The CDR3 region is CASVGQGYEQYF. The CDR3 coding sequence is TGTGCCAGCGTGGGACAGGGGTACGAGCAGTACTTC.

This clonotype was seen more than once but under ten times. The chain is built from TRBV29-1 and TRBJ2-7; D is tentatively TRBD1 or TRBD2 (5 bases each). The CDR3 totals 13 residues. CDR1 SQVTM and CDR2 ANQGSEA come from the germline V gene. Trimming pared 3 bases from V and 4 bases from J, leaving 13 bases between. CDR3 coding DNA: TGCAGCGTTGAGTCTGGGGGTATGTACGAGCAGTACTTC. Its protein is CSVESGGMYEQYF.

In its sample, this clonotype was seen a few times. J is TRBJ1-1 and V is TRBV29-1, with 9 bases fitting TRBD1. With 5 bases clipped from V and 3 bases from J, the junction kept 4 bases outside the gene matches. Germline loops: CDR1 SQVTM, CDR2 ANQGSEA. The CDR3 sequence is 13 residues long. The CDR3 DNA is TGCAGCGTTTGGGGACAGGGATACACTGAAGCTTTCTTT. Translating it yields CSVWGQGYTEAFF. The full variable domain, rest sourced from reference TRBV29-1 and TRBJ1-1, is SAVISQKPSRDICQRGTSLTIQCQVDSQVTMMFWYRQQPGQSLTLIATANQGSEATYESGFVIDKFPISRPNLTFSTLTVSNMSPEDSSIYLCSVWGQGYTEAFFGQGTRLTVV.

The chain links TRBV27 to TRBJ2-7; D is perhaps TRBD2 (6 bases). The CDR3 is made up of 13 amino acids. The ends were cut back, 3 bases at V and 5 bases at J, with 11 bases in the middle. Germline V CDR1 and CDR2: MNHEY, SMNVEV (reference sequence). CDR3 amino acids: CASSLEGIHEQYF. The DNA of the CDR3 is TGTGCCAGCAGTTTGGAGGGAATCCACGAGCAGTACTTC.

This clonotype has just a few counts. The rearrangement uses TRBV7-3 and TRBJ2-5, with D unclear. With 6 bases removed from V and 1 base from J, the gap between germline ends came to 9 bases. The CDR3 is 13 residues long. Germline CDR1 is SGHTA and CDR2 is FQGTGA. In DNA form, the CDR3 reads TGTGCCAGCAGTTGGGTCAGCCAAGAGACCCAGTACTTC. Protein product: CASSWVSQETQYF.